The present T cell receptor beta chain was sequenced within a study of blood T cell repertoires in COVID-19. In the study overall: COVID-19 samples collected from the United States, Italy and Spain covered acute and convalescent phases. Sources were T cells, B-cell-depleted T cells, or PBMCs; the material itself was cDNA or gDNA.

This clone was seen only once. Trimming removed 5 bases from V and 0 bases from J; junction bases left unmatched: 5. Germline V gives CDR1 MNHEY, CDR2 SVGEGT. This CDR3 contains 16 residues. In the authors' methods: Estimated nucleated cell counts came from reference gene primer amplification. TCRdb's table, derived via immunoSEQ multiplex PCR, lists solely in-frame clones and lacks some. That table gives V, J and clone size, and the DNA gave D and trimming. The sample shows 95,000 to 150,000 clones, over 65% of them seen only once. The source of this sequence is a woman in her 70s with acute or convalescent COVID-19. The chain recombines TRBV6-2 or TRBV6-3 with TRBJ2-1, with 9 bases identical to TRBD2. Sequences were obtained from peripheral blood. CDR3 in amino acids: CASSTRAGGSYNEQFF. In DNA form, the CDR3 reads TGTGCCAGCAGTACTCGAGCGGGGGGCTCCTACAATGAGCAGTTCTTC.